This is a list of T cell receptor beta chains from one sample in a study of cytomegalovirus exposure and HLA in healthy donors. Method: immunoSEQ multiplex PCR; TCRdb's copy keeps in-frame clones and lacks some. The sample lists 60,000 to 75,000 clones; about two thirds were seen once. What was sequenced was PBMCs. These receptors all come from a middle-aged woman in good health and CMV-seropositive. CDR3s include the opening cysteine and the closing phenylalanine or tryptophan. A D gene is named only where the DNA matches it firmly. Size tells how often a clone was seen (once, few, many) or the class of an expanded clone, and some rows leave it out.

D gene,V gene,J gene,clone size,CDR3 DNA,CDR3 protein
-,TRBV6-5,TRBJ1-3,-,TGTGCCAGCAGTTACTCGTTCTCGGGGGGAAACACCATATATTTT,CASSYSFSGGNTIYF
-,TRBV29-1,TRBJ1-2,-,TGCAGCGTTGAACTTGTGTATGGCTACACCTTC,CSVELVYGYTF
TRBD1,TRBV30,TRBJ1-2,-,TGTGCCTGGGAAGGGACAGTTTATGGCTACACCTTC,CAWEGTVYGYTF
TRBD1,TRBV9,TRBJ2-2,-,TGTGCCAGCAGCGTGGGACAGGGGATCACCGGGGAGCTGTTTTTT,CASSVGQGITGELFF
TRBD1,TRBV2,TRBJ1-2,once,TGTGCCAGCAGTCAGGGACAGTCCCTCGACTATGGCTACACCTTC,CASSQGQSLDYGYTF
-,TRBV2,TRBJ2-7,few,TGTGCCAGCCGTCTCCTGGCGGGACTCGTCCTGGGCGAGCAGTACTTC,CASRLLAGLVLGEQYF
TRBD1,TRBV6-5,TRBJ2-7,-,TGTGCCAGCAGTTACGGACAGGGTCTGGGGGACGAGCAGTACTTC,CASSYGQGLGDEQYF
-,TRBV11-1,TRBJ1-6,-,TGTGCCAGCAGTCCCAGGATTTCGGGAGCCTCCTATAATTCACCCCTCCACTTT,CASSPRISGASYNSPLHF
-,TRBV7-3,TRBJ2-2,-,TGTGCCAGCAGCTTAATAGCCGGGACATTAAACACCGGGGAGCTGTTTTTT,CASSLIAGTLNTGELFF
-,TRBV27,TRBJ1-2,-,TGTGCCAGCAGTTTTGGGCAGGGCGGTGGCTACACCTTC,CASSFGQGGGYTF
-,TRBV18,TRBJ1-5,-,TGTGCCAGCTCACCGCGTCTGGGGCCGGGTAGCAATCAGCCCCAGCATTTT,CASSPRLGPGSNQPQHF
-,TRBV14,TRBJ2-1,-,TGTGCCAGCAGCCAAGGAAGAGCACTTGAGCAGTTCTTC,CASSQGRALEQFF
TRBD2,TRBV5-1,TRBJ2-1,-,TGCGCCAGCAGCTGGGGACTAGCGGGGGGCGTTAACAATGAGCAGTTCTTC,CASSWGLAGGVNNEQFF
-,TRBV15,TRBJ1-3,-,TGTGCCACCAGGAGCGATGGAAACACCATATATTTT,CATRSDGNTIYF
-,TRBV6-1,TRBJ1-1,-,TGTGCCAGCAGCCTACAGGGCGGTGAGAACACTGAAGCTTTCTTT,CASSLQGGENTEAFF
TRBD1,TRBV5-1,TRBJ1-1,-,TGCGCCAGCAGCTCGGACAGGTTAATCACTGAAGCTTTCTTT,CASSSDRLITEAFF
-,TRBV27,TRBJ2-7,-,TGTGCCAGCAGTTCAGCGGTTAGCTCCTACGAGCAGTACTTC,CASSSAVSSYEQYF
TRBD1,TRBV7-2,TRBJ2-3,-,TGTGCCAGCAGCTTACAGGGGGCGCGGGGCACAGATACGCAGTATTTT,CASSLQGARGTDTQYF
-,TRBV9,TRBJ1-1,once,TGTGCCAGCAGCGTAGTAGCCGGAACGGCCACTGAAGCTTTCTTT,CASSVVAGTATEAFF
TRBD1,TRBV27,TRBJ1-2,-,TGTGCCAGCAGTGCCCTGGACAGGGGGCTCTATGGCTACACCTTC,CASSALDRGLYGYTF
-,TRBV9,TRBJ1-6,-,TGTGCCAGCAGCGTCGGTCGAGTCTATAATTCACCCCTCCACTTT,CASSVGRVYNSPLHF
-,TRBV5-4,TRBJ1-2,-,TGTGCCAGCAGCTTATTCGATACTCCGGGCTACACCTTC,CASSLFDTPGYTF
TRBD1,TRBV15,TRBJ1-1,-,TGTGCCACCAGCAGACCCCCCTCTAGGACAGGGGAATCTATGAACACTGAAGCTTTCTTT,CATSRPPSRTGESMNTEAFF
-,TRBV29-1,TRBJ2-3,few,TGCAGCGTCACTTCCGGACACTTAGAGACAGATACGCAGTATTTT,CSVTSGHLETDTQYF
-,TRBV5-1,TRBJ2-5,once,TGCGCCAGCAGCTTTACAGGGAACGGAGAGACCCAGTACTTC,CASSFTGNGETQYF
TRBD2,TRBV6-1,TRBJ2-7,-,TGTGCCAGCAGTGAAGGAGGGAGGGAGGGCTCCTACGAGCAGTACTTC,CASSEGGREGSYEQYF
TRBD2,TRBV18,TRBJ2-1,-,TGTGCCAGCTCACTCTCCGGGGGGGACAATGAGCAGTTCTTC,CASSLSGGDNEQFF
-,TRBV6-5,TRBJ1-1,-,TGTGCCAGCAGTTCTAGCCGGAACACTGAAGCTTTCTTT,CASSSSRNTEAFF
-,TRBV6-5,TRBJ2-2,-,TGTGCCAGCAGTTACACGGGACAAAACACCGGGGAGCTGTTTTTT,CASSYTGQNTGELFF
TRBD2,TRBV10-2,TRBJ2-2,-,TGCGCCAGCAGCGACGTAGCGGGGGGGCTCTCGGGGGAGCTGTTTTTT,CASSDVAGGLSGELFF
-,TRBV2,TRBJ1-5,-,TGTGCCAGCAGTCTCGTGATCCGGTATAGCAATCAGCCCCAGCATTTT,CASSLVIRYSNQPQHF
TRBD1,TRBV6-5,TRBJ2-7,-,TGTGCCAGCAGCCCACAGGGGTTGGAGCAGTACTTC,CASSPQGLEQYF